This T cell receptor (beta chain) was sequenced in a study of T cell responses to AZD1222 COVID-19 vaccine. Overall study: Combined were second doses at about 4 or about 12 weeks. Study results and caveats: Donors were largely white British and mainly female; clonal diversity was possibly underestimated. At study baseline, merely five or six AZD1222 recipients were seropositive.

TCRdb's copy holds only in-frame clones and misses some; the assay was immunoSEQ multiplex PCR. The table lists under 140,000 clones, 85% to 95% of them singletons. This CDR3 region has 14 residues. From germline, CDR1 is SGDLS and CDR2 YYNGEE. The V and J ends lost 4 bases and 8 bases, in that order; junction bases with no gene match: 9. As to this clone: The antigen is undetermined.

The V and J genes are TRBV9 and TRBJ1-2; 9 bases map to TRBD1. The input for sequencing was peripheral blood, taken on day 0 of AZD1222 vaccination. The sequence was obtained from an adult in good health. The DNA of the CDR3 is TGTGCCAGCAGCAAACAGGGGGCTGTAAGAGGCTACACCTTC. Translation: CASSKQGAVRGYTF.